This T cell receptor (beta chain) stems from a study of radiotherapy plus CTLA-4 blockade in lung cancer. On this clone itself: Its matching antigen is unknown.

Some clones are missing from TCRdb's copy, which holds only in-frame ones; the method was immunoSEQ multiplex PCR. Found here are about 38,000 clones, 80% to 90% of them singletons; the top ten hold roughly 23%. Germline V CDR1 and CDR2: MNHEY, SVGAGI. There are 15 residues in the CDR3. Losses at the gene ends were 5 bases for V and 3 bases for J; bases not matched to a gene: 7. Study results and caveats: The study found tumor-derived TCR clones expanded in blood after radiotherapy plus ipilimumab.

V and J are TRBV6-5 and TRBJ1-1, with TRBD1 matching 9 bases. The receptor was isolated from a human donor with non-small cell lung cancer whose response to radiotherapy plus ipilimumab could not be evaluated. The sequenced sample was peripheral blood, obtained from a patient treated with radiotherapy plus ipilimumab. CDR3 bases: TGTGCCAGCAGTACAGGGGGCGGTGTTTACACTGAAGCTTTCTTT. Translating gives CASSTGGGVYTEAFF.